This T cell receptor (beta chain) came from a study of blood T cells in healthy people across ages. Regarding the study as a whole: TCR beta diversity, measured per million T cells, fell in a roughly linear way with age. There was no known CMV status for donors, so expanded clonotype changes were possibly confounded.

It was with a sample-barcoded 5' primer and a J-beta primer mix that a second PCR of about 6 to 11 cycles was run. TCRdb ran MiXCR on the 5' RACE reads and lists one entry per CDR3 protein. The sample includes 1.5 million or so distinct CDR3 sequences, 35% to 45% seen only once; the top ten take about 4%. Peripheral blood, approximately 10 milliliters per donor, was collected. PBMCs, at least 6 million per sample, were isolated. The CDR3 has 14 residues. CDR1 and CDR2 (germline): SGHAT, FQNNGV. Trimming cost V 3 bases and J 5 bases; bases outside gene matches: 2. A note on this clonotype: Its antigen is not identified.

The sequenced sample was blood. The J gene is TRBJ2-2, the V gene TRBV11-2, with 8 nucleotides matching TRBD1. This receptor was identified in a woman under 30 in good health. CDR3: CASSLDRETGELFF. In DNA form, the CDR3 reads TGTGCCAGCAGCTTGGACAGGGAAACCGGGGAGCTGTTTTTT.